This T cell receptor beta chain is from a study of post-analysis software for immune sequencing data (dated by TCRdb to about 2015). Broadly, across the study: Recorded disease courses included relapsing-remitting, secondary progressive and progressive-relapsing multiple sclerosis, with some patients lacking subtype annotation. The patient repertoires were compared against 11 previously published healthy control repertoires obtained from donors aged roughly 6 to 28 years. A subset of samples was prepared in parallel using single-end sample barcoding, then pooled and co-amplified after Illumina adapter ligation. Overall results and qualifications from the work: Patients showed significantly higher frequencies than controls for a few TRBV segments, among them TRBV5-6, TRBV5-1 and TRBV20-1. When samples were clustered directly using the F measure, samples prepared in the same batch co-clustered strongly, which prompted a batch-effect correction. The multiple sclerosis patient group was slightly younger than the control group. Compared with controls, multiple sclerosis patients had significantly lower normalized Chao1 diversity, a finding suggesting substantial peripheral T-cell clonal expansion.

This clonotype was seen a few times. Its antigen is unknown. Nothing much larger sits one base from this clone, and base qualities are not available. Libraries were made using PCR. Sequencing instrument: Illumina HiSeq 2500. Unique molecular identifiers were incorporated into TCR beta cDNA libraries to reduce PCR and sequencing biases. Roughly 0.5 million cDNA molecules were obtained per 1 to 10 million input T cells, so each molecule approximated one T cell. Patient libraries were prepared and sequenced with the same protocol used for the earlier healthy control dataset. Samples belonging to the same batch were prepared together, multiplexed and sequenced on a shared HiSeq lane. In the authors' own workflow: MIGEC handled the raw barcoded reads, throwing out single-read molecular identifier groups before consensus assembly and CDR3 extraction. VDJtools was used for post-analysis of the clonotype tables, and diversity was normalized by down-sampling every dataset to the size of the smallest sample. In repertoire overlap clustering, CDR3 amino acid sequences, but not nucleotide sequences, were matched to correct batch-related cross-sample contamination. Clones were called with MiXCR by TCRdb after fastp trimmed the public reads at Q25, and only in-frame beta chains were retained. Each entry merges the rows of one CDR3 protein and shows their most common DNA and genes. The V and J calls, along with clone size, are taken from TCRdb and not from the paper's own processing. The sample data list hundreds of thousands of distinct CDR3 sequences, and 40% to 55% of these were observed just once. 9% to 13% of the sample rests with the top ten.

To demonstrate the VDJtools post-analysis software, TCR beta repertoires were profiled from the peripheral blood of about 13 young patients with multiple sclerosis. The multiple sclerosis patients were children and adolescents ranging in age from about 6 to 17 years. For CDR1 and CDR2, the germline V gene lists LGHNA and YSLEER. For this chain, trimming is 0 bases at the V end and 7 bases at the J end, and the number of junction bases without a gene match is 7. Spanning cysteine to phenylalanine, the CDR3 consists of 16 amino acids. Just the 48-base CDR3 DNA is kept, in frame starting at base 1. The clonotype comes from a girl under 18 with multiple sclerosis. The sequencing sample was made of blood. This chain is built from TRBV4-3 and TRBJ2-1; 9 nucleotides in the junction match TRBD2. The nucleotide sequence reads as follows: TGCGCCAGCAGCCAAGAAGGAGCGGGAGGTCGGAATGAGCAGTTCTTC. Translated, it reads CASSQEGAGGRNEQFF.